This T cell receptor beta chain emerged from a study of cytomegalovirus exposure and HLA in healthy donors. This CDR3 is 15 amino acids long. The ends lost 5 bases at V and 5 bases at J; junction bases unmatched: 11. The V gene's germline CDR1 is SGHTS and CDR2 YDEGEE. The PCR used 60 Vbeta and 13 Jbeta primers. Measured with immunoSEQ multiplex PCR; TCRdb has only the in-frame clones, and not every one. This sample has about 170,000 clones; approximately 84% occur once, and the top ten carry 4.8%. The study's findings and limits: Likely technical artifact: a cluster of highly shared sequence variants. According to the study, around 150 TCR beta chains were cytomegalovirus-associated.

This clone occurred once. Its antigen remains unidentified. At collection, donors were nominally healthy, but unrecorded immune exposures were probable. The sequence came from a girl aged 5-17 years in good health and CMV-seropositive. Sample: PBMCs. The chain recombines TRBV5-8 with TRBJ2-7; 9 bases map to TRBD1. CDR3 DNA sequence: TGTGCCAGCAGAGGCCGAGGACAGGGGTCCCACGAGCAGTACTTC. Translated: CASRGRGQGSHEQYF.